This TCR beta chain was sequenced for a study of T-cell memory formation after mild COVID-19. In its sample, this clonotype was seen a few times. Using its own MiXCR run on the 5' RACE reads, TCRdb lists one record per CDR3 protein. Among about 470,000 distinct CDR3 sequences, roughly 23% were seen once, and the ten largest hold roughly an eighth. V dropped 6 bases and J dropped 3; count of bases not matched to a gene: 5. This CDR3 has 14 residues. Looked up from germline, CDR1 is MNHEY and CDR2 is SVGAGI. The V and J genes are TRBV6-5 and TRBJ2-3, with 8 nucleotides matching TRBD1. The receptor's source is an adult woman who had mild COVID-19 (a few samples of this study predate the infection). Cell type and time point are not known. The source material was PBMCs or a T cell subset sorted from them (not recorded which). In DNA, the CDR3 is TGTGCCAGCAGCGACAGGGGATTGACAGATACGCAGTATTTT. This encodes CASSDRGLTDTQYF.